Following are 27 T cell receptor beta chains from one sample sequenced in a study of cytomegalovirus exposure and HLA in healthy donors (dated by TCRdb to about 2017). Library method: the immunoSEQ multiplex PCR assay. For the multiplex PCR, a mixture combining 60 forward primers for TCR Vbeta segments and 13 reverse primers for TCR Jbeta segments was used. Drawn from immuneACCESS, this table holds only the in-frame rearrangements with V and J called that TCRdb kept. Clones are partly lost; checked studies trace under half to an unresolved V gene and leave the rest unexplained. This sample is represented by under 200,000 clones; about 88% of them were singletons. Around 0.31% of the sample lies in the top ten. Sequencing input: PBMCs. These receptors were obtained from a woman aged 25 to 39 in good health and CMV-seronegative.

This chain uses TRBV19 with TRBJ1-5; 9 positions agree with TRBD1. This CDR3 contains 15 residues. Unmatched junction bases numbered 4, after V lost 3 bases and J lost 4 bases. Germline V gene lookup returns CDR1 LNHDA and CDR2 SQIVND (reference sequence). The CDR3, as DNA: TGTGCCAGTAGTATCGGACAGGGGATGAATCAGCCCCAGCATTTT. This gives the protein CASSIGQGMNQPQHF.

This clone was recorded only once. The chain employs TRBV6-1 and TRBJ1-1; D gene uncertain. This CDR3 contains 12 residues. Germline V gene sequence: CDR1 MNHNS, CDR2 SASEGT. The V end was cut by 6 bases, the J end by 8 bases, with 13 bases between. The CDR3 DNA sequence: TGTGCCAGCAGGCCCCTCCAACTCGAAGCTTTCTTT. Translated, it gives CASRPLQLEAFF.

The chain joins TRBV4-1 to TRBJ1-5; TRBD1 aligns across 11 bases. Germline CDR1 is MGHRA and CDR2 is YSYEKL. With 5 bases clipped from V and 5 bases from J, the junction kept 5 bases outside the gene matches. The CDR3 sequence is 15 residues long. In DNA, the CDR3 is TGCGCCAGCAGCGCCATGGGACAGGGGGATCAGCCCCAGCATTTT. This encodes CASSAMGQGDQPQHF.

This chain connects TRBV7-9 to TRBJ2-1; TRBD2 matches at 9 bases. Germline V gene sequence: CDR1 SEHNR, CDR2 FQNEAQ (reference sequence). The length of the CDR3 is 16 residues. Germline trimming cut 5 bases from V and 4 bases from J; bases unmatched to any gene: 9. The CDR3 bases are TGTGCCAGCAGCCCCAACCTAGCGGGACCGTACAATGAGCAGTTCTTC. Translating it yields CASSPNLAGPYNEQFF.

This clone was counted only a few times. The chain combines TRBV7-3 with TRBJ1-6; 8 nucleotides match TRBD1. The CDR3 covers 15 residues. With V trimmed by 4 bases and J by 9 bases, 8 bases remained unmatched. The germline CDR1 and CDR2 sequences are SGHTA and FQGTGA. In DNA, the CDR3 is TGTGCCAGCAGCTCTCGACAGGGGTGTGGTTCACCCCTCCACTTT. Encoded protein: CASSSRQGCGSPLHF.

The rearrangement links TRBV11-1 to TRBJ1-1; 10 bases match TRBD1. The CDR3 length is 18 residues. The V gene's germline CDR1 is SGHAT and CDR2 FQDESV (reference sequence). The V segment lost 5 bases and the J segment 3 bases; nucleotides outside the gene matches: 15. The chain's CDR3 is CASSEGRTGTGADTEAFF. The DNA of the CDR3 is TGTGCCAGCAGCGAGGGGAGAACCGGGACAGGGGCCGACACTGAAGCTTTCTTT. The full variable domain, rest sourced from reference TRBV11-1 and TRBJ1-1, is EAEVAQSPRYKITEKSQAVAFWCDPISGHATLYWYRQILGQGPELLVQFQDESVVDDSQLPKDRFSAERLKGVDSTLKIQPAELGDSAMYLCASSEGRTGTGADTEAFFGQGTRLTVV.

CDR3 nucleotide sequence: TGTGCCACCAGCAGTCGCTCCGGGGGGGTTTCCTACGAGCAGTACTTC. This gives the protein CATSSRSGGVSYEQYF. The V gene is TRBV15, the J gene TRBJ2-7, with 8 bases that match TRBD2. With V trimmed by 3 bases and J by 1 base, 8 bases remained unmatched. The CDR3 has 16 residues. Germline CDR1 and CDR2: LNHNV and YYDKDF (reference sequence).

V and J are TRBV28 and TRBJ2-1; perhaps TRBD1 as D (5 bases). Germline values: CDR1 MDHEN, CDR2 SYDVKM. V shed 4 bases and J shed 8 bases, with 12 bases lying between them. The CDR3 runs to 13 residues. CDR3 region: CASSSQGWDEQFF. Written as DNA, the CDR3 is TGTGCCAGCAGTTCCCAGGGATGGGATGAGCAGTTCTTC.

This sequence joins TRBV7-8 and TRBJ2-7; perhaps TRBD2 as D (5 bases). CDR3 length: 16 residues. The germline V gene encodes CDR1 SGHVS and CDR2 FQNEAQ. The V end was cut by 5 bases, the J end by 0 bases, with 17 bases between. CDR3 region: CASSLVRETPSYEQYF. CDR3 coding DNA: TGTGCCAGCAGCCTTGTCCGGGAAACCCCCTCCTACGAGCAGTACTTC.

This chain connects TRBV19 to TRBJ1-5; D gene unclear. The CDR3 is made up of 13 amino acids. The V and J ends lost 1 base and 5 bases respectively, with 6 bases between them. From germline, CDR1 is LNHDA and CDR2 SQIVND (reference sequence). CDR3 in DNA: TGTGCCAGTAGTATAGCGGTTGATCAGCCCCAGCATTTT. Its protein is CASSIAVDQPQHF.

The count of this clone is one. The chain uses TRBV29-1 and TRBJ2-3; 14 bases map to TRBD2. The V segment lost 5 bases and the J segment 3 bases; nucleotides outside the gene matches: 4. CDR1 is SQVTM and CDR2 is ANQGSEA in the germline V gene. The CDR3 sequence is 15 residues long. As DNA, the CDR3 is TGCAGCGTTAAAGGGACTAGCGGGAGTACAGATACGCAGTATTTT. This translates into CSVKGTSGSTDTQYF.

The genes are TRBV6-5 and TRBJ2-2; no definite D call. V was trimmed by 6 bases and J by 4 bases, leaving 12 bases between them. The germline V gene encodes CDR1 MNHEY and CDR2 SVGAGI. The length of the CDR3 is 14 residues. CDR3 sequence (DNA): TGTGCCAGCAGACCCCCGAGATCCACCGGGGAGCTGTTTTTT. It yields the protein CASRPPRSTGELFF.

In this sample, this clone turned up a few times. The chain uses TRBV6-1 and TRBJ1-1; D ambiguous. Germline values: CDR1 MNHNS, CDR2 SASEGT. This CDR3 is built from 14 residues. The ends were cut back, 0 bases at V and 0 bases at J, with 5 bases in the middle. The CDR3 DNA reads as TGTGCCAGCAGTGAAGCGCCGGTGAACACTGAAGCTTTCTTT. It codes for CASSEAPVNTEAFF.

This clone was observed a handful of times. The chain uses TRBV7-9 and TRBJ2-7, with 7 bases aligning to TRBD1. CDR3 size: 13 residues. CDR1 and CDR2 (germline): SEHNR, FQNEAQ (reference sequence). J lost 2 bases, V lost 3 bases, and 1 base had no gene match. CDR3 DNA sequence: TGTGCCAGCAGCTTCACAGGGGCCTACGAGCAGTACTTC. It is translated as CASSFTGAYEQYF.

V gene TRBV27 combines with J gene TRBJ2-1; D possibly corresponds to TRBD2 (5 bases). V was shortened by 3 bases and J by 1 base, with 7 bases between the two germline ends. CDR1 is MNHEY, CDR2 SMNVEV, per germline (reference sequence). This CDR3 contains 14 residues. The CDR3 region has the DNA TGTGCCAGCAGTTTCACGGGGTCCTACAATGAGCAGTTCTTC. Translation gives CASSFTGSYNEQFF.

This chain joins TRBV28 and TRBJ1-5; no definite D call. Trimming left V 5 bases short and J 0 bases short, with 11 bases between. Germline CDR1 is MDHEN and CDR2 is SYDVKM. This CDR3 comprises 15 residues. CDR3 residues: CASSPFSHSNQPQHF. In DNA, the CDR3 is TGTGCCAGCAGTCCGTTTAGTCATAGCAATCAGCCCCAGCATTTT.

This rearrangement joins TRBV9 to TRBJ2-7; 8 bases are shared with TRBD1. Germline V CDR1 and CDR2: SGDLS, YYNGEE. The CDR3 is 15 amino acids. The junction had 6 bases not matched to a gene; V was cut back by 0 bases and J by 4 bases. For the CDR3, the DNA is TGTGCCAGCAGCGTAGCGGCAGGGGGCGGGTACGAGCAGTACTTC. Its translation is CASSVAAGGGYEQYF.

The chain carries TRBV7-9 and TRBJ2-3; no clear D gene. The CDR3 spans 13 residues. V was trimmed by 5 bases and J by 1 base, leaving 7 bases between them. Per the germline V gene, CDR1 is SEHNR and CDR2 is FQNEAQ (reference sequence). As DNA, the CDR3 is TGTGCCAGCAGCGCGGCTGGCACAGATACGCAGTATTTT. Translating gives CASSAAGTDTQYF.

The rearrangement links TRBV4-1 to TRBJ2-7; no clear D gene. V lost 0 bases and J 2 bases, leaving 11 bases between the germline ends. CDR1 MGHRA and CDR2 YSYEKL come from the germline V gene. The CDR3 has 15 residues. Written as DNA, the CDR3 is TGCGCCAGCAGCCAAGATCAGTCTGCAACCTACGAGCAGTACTTC. Translation gives CASSQDQSATYEQYF.

V and J are TRBV6-5 and TRBJ1-2; D unclear. Germline CDR1 reads MNHEY; CDR2 reads SVGAGI. Trimming stripped 6 bases from V and 3 bases from J, with 17 bases between. CDR3 length: 15 amino acids. The chain's CDR3 is CASRTRWIGDYGYTF. DNA for the CDR3: TGTGCCAGCAGAACGAGGTGGATCGGTGACTATGGCTACACCTTC.

The V call is TRBV29-1, the J call TRBJ1-2, with TRBD1 identical over 9 bases. The V gene end was trimmed by 7 bases and the J gene end by 2 bases; junction bases not matched to a gene: 2. The CDR3 is 12 amino acids. The V gene's germline CDR1 is SQVTM and CDR2 ANQGSEA. In DNA, the CDR3 is TGCAGCGGGGGGACAGGGAACTATGGCTACACCTTC. It is translated as CSGGTGNYGYTF. The variable domain in full, completed from reference TRBV29-1 and TRBJ1-2, reads SAVISQKPSRDICQRGTSLTIQCQVDSQVTMMFWYRQQPGQSLTLIATANQGSEATYESGFVIDKFPISRPNLTFSTLTVSNMSPEDSSIYLCSGGTGNYGYTFGSGTRLTVV.

This sequence joins TRBV15 and TRBJ2-1; 8 nucleotides line up with TRBD2. J gave up 9 bases and V 0 bases, and 7 bases lay outside the gene matches. CDR3 length: 15 residues. Germline loops: CDR1 LNHNV, CDR2 YYDKDF (reference sequence). This CDR3 is CATSRDGRATGEQFF. The CDR3 nucleotides read TGTGCCACCAGCAGAGACGGGAGGGCCACCGGTGAGCAGTTCTTC.

V usage is TRBV2 and J usage is TRBJ2-1; 8 nucleotides match TRBD2. Germline-derived CDR1 and CDR2 are SNHLY and FYNNEI. The CDR3 runs to 14 residues. V shed 6 bases and J 1 base; nucleotides not matched to a gene: 2. The CDR3 nucleotides read TGTGCCAGCAGGAGCGGGGGTTCCTACAATGAGCAGTTCTTC. Translating gives CASRSGGSYNEQFF.

This clone was detected only once. The rearrangement links TRBV5-1 to TRBJ2-3; D may be TRBD1 (6 bases). Trimming took off 7 bases at V and 2 bases at J, with 14 bases between the two ends. The length of the CDR3 is 14 residues. The germline gives CDR1 SGHRS, CDR2 YFSETQ. CDR3 region: CASQPTGLTDTQYF. The CDR3 bases are TGCGCCAGCCAACCCACAGGGCTCACAGATACGCAGTATTTT.

V and J are TRBV28 and TRBJ2-3, with D possibly being TRBD2 (5 bases). This CDR3 comprises 13 residues. The V end lost 7 bases, the J end lost 2 bases, and 10 bases lay between the germline ends. Germline loops: CDR1 MDHEN, CDR2 SYDVKM. CDR3 protein: CASTKRYTDTQYF. The CDR3 DNA is TGTGCCAGCACTAAGCGGTACACAGATACGCAGTATTTT.

The V call is TRBV18, the J call TRBJ1-1; the match to TRBD1 covers 8 bases. Germline V lookup: CDR1 KGHSH, CDR2 LQKENI. The CDR3 is 14 residues long. Trimming took 4 bases from V and 0 from J; bases not matched to a gene: 1. CDR3 in amino acids: CASSRDRMNTEAFF. CDR3 nucleotides: TGTGCCAGCTCACGGGACAGGATGAACACTGAAGCTTTCTTT.

This chain connects TRBV6-1 to TRBJ2-7, with 9 bases fitting TRBD1. With V trimmed by 7 bases and J by 6 bases, 10 bases remained unmatched. The CDR3 is 14 amino acids. From germline, CDR1 is MNHNS and CDR2 SASEGT. The CDR3 protein is CASTGQQGAGEQYF. CDR3 coding DNA: TGTGCCAGCACCGGTCAACAGGGGGCTGGCGAGCAGTACTTC.